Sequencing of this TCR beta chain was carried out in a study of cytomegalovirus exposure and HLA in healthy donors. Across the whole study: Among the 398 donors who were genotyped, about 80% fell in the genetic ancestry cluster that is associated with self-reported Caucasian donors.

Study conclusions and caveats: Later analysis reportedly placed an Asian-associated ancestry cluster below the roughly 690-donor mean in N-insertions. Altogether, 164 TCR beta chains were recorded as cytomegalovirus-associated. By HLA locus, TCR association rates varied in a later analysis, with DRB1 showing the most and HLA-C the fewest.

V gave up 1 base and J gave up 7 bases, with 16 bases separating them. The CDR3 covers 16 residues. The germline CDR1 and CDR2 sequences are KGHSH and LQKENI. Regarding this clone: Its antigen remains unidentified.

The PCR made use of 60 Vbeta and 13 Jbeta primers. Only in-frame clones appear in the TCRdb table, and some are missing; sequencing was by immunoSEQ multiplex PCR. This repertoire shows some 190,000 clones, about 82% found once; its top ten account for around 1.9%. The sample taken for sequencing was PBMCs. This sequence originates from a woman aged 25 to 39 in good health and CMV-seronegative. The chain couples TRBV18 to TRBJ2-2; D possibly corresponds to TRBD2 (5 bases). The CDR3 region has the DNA TGTGCCAGCTCACCACGAATCCGAGGGTTCGACGGGGAGCTGTTTTTT. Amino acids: CASSPRIRGFDGELFF.